The 20 T cell receptor beta chains in this list originate from one sample, sequenced in a study of post-analysis software for immune sequencing data. Unique-molecular-identifier-tagged TCR beta cDNA libraries were used. TCRdb reprocessed the PCR reads with MiXCR, giving one entry per CDR3 protein. Of 350,000 to 500,000 distinct CDR3 sequences in the sample, less than 40% were seen once. Study-level findings and limits: A few TRBV segments were significantly more frequent in patients than in controls. TRBV5-6, TRBV5-1 and TRBV20-1 were among these segments.

Their antigens remain unidentified. Sequencing was carried out using blood. These receptors originate from a girl aged 2-15 years with multiple sclerosis.

This chain links TRBV2 with TRBJ2-6; no firm D call. V was pared by 6 bases and J by 0 bases, with 6 bases between. Germline lookup yields CDR1 SNHLY and CDR2 FYNNEI. The CDR3 spans 14 residues. The CDR3 DNA is TGTGCCAGCAGAGCCGACTCTGGGGCCAACGTCCTGACTTTC. Its translation: CASRADSGANVLTF.

In its sample, this clonotype was seen many times. The V call is TRBV2, the J call TRBJ2-1, with a weak D call TRBD2 (6 bases). The germline gives CDR1 SNHLY, CDR2 FYNNEI. The CDR3 is 14 residues long. Trimming removed 4 bases from V and 4 bases from J, with 11 bases in between. The CDR3 nucleotides are TGTGCCAGCAGTGGGGCTAGCGATTACAATGAGCAGTTCTTC. Translated, it gives CASSGASDYNEQFF. The variable domain in full, with the rest retrieved from reference TRBV2 and TRBJ2-1, is EPEVTQTPSHQVTQMGQEVILRCVPISNHLYFYWYRQILGQKVEFLVSFYNNEISEKSEIFDDQFSVERPDGSNFTLKIRSTKLEDSAMYFCASSGASDYNEQFFGPGTRLTVL.

Only one count was recorded for this clonotype. The chain has TRBV25-1 and TRBJ2-1; possible D gene TRBD2, 6 bases. The V end was cut by 5 bases, the J end by 4 bases, with 18 bases between. Germline V gene lookup returns CDR1 MGHDK and CDR2 SYGVNS. This CDR3 spans 16 amino acids. The CDR3 bases are TGTGCCAGCAGTTCCTCGGGAGACCCTTCGTACAATGAGCAGTTCTTC. This gives the protein CASSSSGDPSYNEQFF.

V usage is TRBV20-1 and J usage is TRBJ2-3; D unresolved. Germline CDR1 is DFQATT and CDR2 is SNEGSKA (reference sequence). This CDR3 has 12 residues. The V end lost 6 bases, the J end lost 2 bases, and 9 bases lay between the germline ends. The CDR3 loop reads CSAPDHTDTQYF. The CDR3 DNA reads as TGCAGTGCACCGGACCACACAGATACGCAGTATTTT.

This clonotype came up once. The V call is TRBV12-3 or TRBV12-4, the J call TRBJ2-7; D possibly matches TRBD1 or TRBD2 (7 bases each). V was clipped by 4 bases and J by 3 bases, with 16 bases between them. The length of the CDR3 is 15 residues. The CDR3 coding sequence is TGTGCCAGCAGTTCAAGCGGGACAGACCTCTACGAGCAGTACTTC. Its protein product is CASSSSGTDLYEQYF.

The CDR3, as DNA: TGCGCCAGCAGCCCGACTAGCGGGGGCCGCTCCTACAATGAGCAGTTCTTC. Encoded protein: CASSPTSGGRSYNEQFF. This chain joins TRBV5-1 and TRBJ2-1, with 12 bases lining up with TRBD2. The CDR3 contains 17 residues. The trim removed 4 bases at V and 0 bases at J, leaving 5 bases unmatched. The V gene's germline CDR1 is SGHRS and CDR2 YFSETQ.

This clonotype has just a few counts. This chain uses TRBV20-1 with TRBJ2-7, with D hard to call. The CDR3 loop spans 13 amino acids. Trimming pared 6 bases from V and 2 bases from J, leaving 14 bases between. CDR1 and CDR2 (germline): DFQATT, SNEGSKA (reference sequence). CDR3 DNA: TGCAGTGCGACGCGGACGGGTACCTACGAGCAGTACTTC. Protein: CSATRTGTYEQYF.

This clonotype came up a few times. V usage is TRBV29-1 and J usage is TRBJ2-1, with 9 bases matching TRBD2. The CDR3 runs 15 residues. The germline V gene has CDR1 SQVTM and CDR2 ANQGSEA. Losses at the gene ends were 7 bases for V and 3 bases for J; bases not matched to a gene: 10. CDR3 residues: CSAFSSGRNYNEQFF. Written as DNA, the CDR3 is TGCAGCGCTTTTAGTAGCGGGAGAAACTACAATGAGCAGTTCTTC.

There are a few counts of this clonotype. The chain combines TRBV5-1 with TRBJ1-5; 10 positions match TRBD1. CDR3 length equals 16 residues. The V and J ends lost 4 bases and 5 bases, in that order; junction bases with no gene match: 9. The germline V gene has CDR1 SGHRS and CDR2 YFSETQ. CDR3 residues: CASSPGQGGPHQPQHF. The CDR3 region has the DNA TGCGCCAGCAGCCCCGGACAGGGGGGCCCTCATCAGCCCCAGCATTTT. The full variable domain, completed using reference TRBV5-1 and TRBJ1-5, is KAGVTQTPRYLIKTRGQQVTLSCSPISGHRSVSWYQQTPGQGLQFLFEYFSETQRNKGNFPGRFSGRQFSNSRSEMNVSTLELGDSALYLCASSPGQGGPHQPQHFGDGTRLSIL.

This clonotype came up a few times. J is TRBJ2-3 and V is TRBV5-1; 8 nucleotides match TRBD1. The germline gives CDR1 SGHRS, CDR2 YFSETQ. J was trimmed by 0 bases and V by 4 bases; bases with no gene match: 4. The CDR3 is 15 amino acids. For the CDR3, the DNA is TGCGCCAGCAGCAACGGACAGGGAAGCACAGATACGCAGTATTTT. It yields the protein CASSNGQGSTDTQYF.

The gene calls are TRBV20-1 and TRBJ2-7; the match to TRBD2 covers 10 bases. Germline V lookup: CDR1 DFQATT, CDR2 SNEGSKA (reference sequence). The J segment lost 0 bases and the V segment lost 3 bases, leaving 5 bases of the junction unmatched. CDR3 length equals 15 residues. This chain's CDR3 is CSARVLAGHSYEQYF. Written as DNA, the CDR3 is TGCAGTGCTAGGGTACTAGCGGGGCACTCCTACGAGCAGTACTTC.

Only a few counts were recorded for this clonotype. J is TRBJ2-1 and V is TRBV7-4; D is undetermined. V lost 0 bases, J lost 0 bases, and 6 bases lay in between. In germline, CDR1 is SGHVT, CDR2 SQSDAQ. The length of the CDR3 is 15 residues. In DNA, the CDR3 is TGTGCCAGCAGCTTAGCCTGGCGCTCCTACAATGAGCAGTTCTTC. It translates to CASSLAWRSYNEQFF.

The sample holds a few counts of this clonotype. This chain joins TRBV5-1 and TRBJ2-5, with D possibly TRBD1 on 5 matching bases. The V gene lost 4 bases and the J gene lost 4 bases, with 14 bases spanning the gap. The CDR3 covers 14 residues. The germline gives CDR1 SGHRS, CDR2 YFSETQ. The CDR3, as DNA: TGCGCCAGCAGCCCATCAGGGATATCAGAGACCCAGTACTTC. Its protein is CASSPSGISETQYF.

J is TRBJ2-5 and V is TRBV7-7; TRBD2 agrees at 13 bases. Germline CDR1 reads SSHAT; CDR2 reads FNYEAQ (reference sequence). The V segment lost 5 bases and the J segment 2 bases; nucleotides outside the gene matches: 8. This CDR3 is 17 amino acids long. This CDR3 reads CASSPGRLAGGQETQYF. DNA of the CDR3: TGTGCCAGCAGCCCCGGAAGACTAGCGGGGGGTCAAGAGACCCAGTACTTC.

Concerning this clonotype: At one end, the junction sequence differs from germline, possibly due to a read error. This sequence joins TRBV29-1 and TRBJ2-4; D possibly corresponds to TRBD2 (6 bases). The CDR3 extends over 14 amino acids. Germline V lookup: CDR1 SQVTM, CDR2 ANQGSEA. The CDR3 region has the DNA TGCGGCGTTGAAGTGGTGGGGGGTTGGGCTATTCAGTACTTC. Translation: CGVEVVGGWAIQYF.

Of note for this clonotype: A read error may explain this, as a much larger clone is one base away. The chain couples TRBV6-2 or TRBV6-3 to TRBJ2-1; either TRBD1 or TRBD2 may supply D (5 bases each). This CDR3 comprises 12 residues. Per the germline V gene, CDR1 is MNHEY and CDR2 is SVGEGT. The V end lost 6 bases, the J end lost 8 bases, and 11 bases lay between the germline ends. The DNA of the CDR3 is TGTGCCAGCAGCGACCTGGGGGATGAGCAGTTCTTC. Protein: CASSDLGDEQFF.

This clonotype was recorded a few times. The V and J genes are TRBV4-2 and TRBJ1-2; TRBD1 agrees at 8 bases. The CDR3 has 14 amino acids. CDR1 is LGHNA and CDR2 is YNFKEQ in the germline V gene. Unmatched junction bases numbered 4, after V lost 1 base and J lost 6 bases. For the CDR3, the DNA is TGTGCCAGCAGCCAAGTGGCAGGGGGCGATGGCTACACCTTC. This sequence encodes CASSQVAGGDGYTF.

V gene TRBV29-1 combines with J gene TRBJ2-3; D is unclear. Per the germline V gene, CDR1 is SQVTM and CDR2 is ANQGSEA. Trimming shortened V by 3 bases and J by 0 bases, and 7 bases separated the two germline ends. CDR3 length: 13 residues. This CDR3 reads CSVDQESTDTQYF. The CDR3 coding sequence is TGCAGCGTTGATCAGGAAAGCACAGATACGCAGTATTTT.

The chain combines TRBV9 with TRBJ2-5, with D perhaps TRBD1 (6 bases). This CDR3 is built from 16 residues. Trimming stripped 0 bases from V and 3 bases from J, with 15 bases between. From germline, CDR1 is SGDLS and CDR2 YYNGEE. This CDR3 reads CASSVDGWGQKETQYF. Here the CDR3 DNA reads TGTGCCAGCAGCGTAGATGGGTGGGGGCAGAAAGAGACCCAGTACTTC.

This rearrangement joins TRBV9 to TRBJ2-7, with D perhaps given as TRBD1 or TRBD2 (5 bases each). Looked up from germline, CDR1 is SGDLS and CDR2 is YYNGEE. V lost 1 base and J 2 bases, leaving 10 bases between the germline ends. CDR3 size: 14 residues. CDR3 bases: TGTGCCAGCAGCGTATTCGGGACGACCTACGAGCAGTACTTC. Protein: CASSVFGTTYEQYF.